This T cell receptor beta chain was recovered during a study of early T cells in non-severe SARS-CoV-2 infection. Study results and caveats: Sequences matched to VDJdb favored anti-spike CD8 responses, while private and CD4 specificities were missed.

This clonotype appeared many times. Its antigen is not known. TCRdb reprocessed the 5' RACE reads via MiXCR and lists one record per CDR3 protein. The table shows about 50,000 distinct CDR3 sequences, with 9.3% occurring only once. This receptor was taken from an adult who was a healthcare worker with PCR-confirmed SARS-CoV-2 infection or an uninfected control (not recorded which). Source material: whole blood.

This CDR3 is CASSPELAGLYEQYF. CDR3 nucleotide sequence: TGTGCCAGCAGCCCCGAGCTAGCGGGGTTGTACGAGCAGTACTTC. The chain employs TRBV7-9 and TRBJ2-7; 9 positions agree with TRBD2. The germline V gene encodes CDR1 SEHNR and CDR2 FQNEAQ (reference sequence). After removal of 5 bases from V and 4 bases from J, the junction contained 9 bases not matched to a gene. There are 15 residues in the CDR3.